The sequence of this T cell receptor (beta chain) was determined in a study of response to subunit inactivated influenza vaccine. MiXCR, run by TCRdb on the RT-PCR reads, gives a single entry per CDR3 protein. In the table there are 650,000 to 800,000 distinct CDR3 sequences, roughly 18% of which are singletons. The clonotype was recovered from a middle-aged man who received an inactivated influenza vaccine. This specimen consisted of PBMCs from blood, obtained more than 4 days after vaccination.

This CDR3 is CASSLRTDPYEQYF. In DNA, the CDR3 is TGCGCCAGCAGCTTAAGGACAGATCCCTACGAGCAGTACTTC. V is TRBV5-1 and J is TRBJ2-7, with D perhaps matching TRBD1 (6 bases). V shed 2 bases and J shed 2 bases, with 11 bases lying between them. The germline V gene has CDR1 SGHRS and CDR2 YFSETQ. The CDR3 loop spans 14 amino acids.